A single T cell receptor beta chain is shown here with its context. Its matching antigen is unknown. V lost 5 bases to trimming and J lost 0 bases, with 10 bases between them. CDR3 length: 14 residues. Per the germline V gene, CDR1 is MNHNY and CDR2 is SVGAGI (reference sequence). Only in-frame clones appear in the TCRdb table, and some are missing; sequencing was by immunoSEQ multiplex PCR. The sample holds around 36,000 clones; about 93% are singletons and the top ten take approximately 0.23%. The record originates from a study of PD-1 blockade in classical Hodgkin lymphoma. Study information: With a 2-week interval, patients received intravenous nivolumab at 3 mg/kg.

Following autologous stem cell transplantation, relapse occurred in every patient, and exposure to brentuximab vedotin varied. Investigators isolated CD4+ T cells from thawed PBMCs through magnetic negative selection. Whole-study findings and limits: The repertoire differences lack a defined cause, possibly disease activity or prior therapy. Baseline diversity resembling that of newly diagnosed patients was seen in complete responders.

This receptor was identified in a human donor with classical Hodgkin lymphoma. The genes are TRBV6-6 and TRBJ2-5; possibly TRBD2 for D (5 bases). Here the sequenced sample was CD4+ T cells from blood, taken at baseline. This CDR3 is CASSQADYQETQYF. As DNA, the CDR3 is TGTGCCAGCAGTCAAGCGGACTACCAAGAGACCCAGTACTTC.